The TCR beta chain under discussion was sequenced for a study of early T cells in non-severe SARS-CoV-2 infection. MiXCR, run by TCRdb on the 5' RACE reads, gives a single entry per CDR3 protein. The table has approximately 120,000 distinct CDR3 sequences, 15% seen once. This clonotype was seen repeatedly, ten times or more. CDR1 is KGHSH, CDR2 LQKENI, per germline. V was pared by 3 bases and J by 6 bases, with 13 bases between. There are 14 residues in the CDR3. V gene TRBV18 combines with J gene TRBJ2-3; D ambiguous. This clonotype originated in an adult who was a healthcare worker with PCR-confirmed SARS-CoV-2 infection or an uninfected control (not recorded which). The sequenced material came from whole blood. The CDR3 region has the DNA TGTGCCAGCTCACCTGGGCCCCTCAGGGATACGCAGTATTTT. Its protein is CASSPGPLRDTQYF.